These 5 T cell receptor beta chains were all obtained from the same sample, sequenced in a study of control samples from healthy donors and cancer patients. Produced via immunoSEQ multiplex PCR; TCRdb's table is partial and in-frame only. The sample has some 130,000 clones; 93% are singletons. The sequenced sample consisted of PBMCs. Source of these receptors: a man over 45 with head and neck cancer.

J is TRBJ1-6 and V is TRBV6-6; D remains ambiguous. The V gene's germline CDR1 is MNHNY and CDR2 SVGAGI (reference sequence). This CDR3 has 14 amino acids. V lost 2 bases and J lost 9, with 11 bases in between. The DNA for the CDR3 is TGTGCCAGCAGTTACCTGGGCGACGGTTCACCCCTCCACTTT. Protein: CASSYLGDGSPLHF.

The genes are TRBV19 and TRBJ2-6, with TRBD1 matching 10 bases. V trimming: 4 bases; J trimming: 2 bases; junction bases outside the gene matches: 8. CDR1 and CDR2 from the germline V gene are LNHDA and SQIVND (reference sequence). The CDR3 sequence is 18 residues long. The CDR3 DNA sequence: TGTGCCAGTAGTACGGGACAGGGGAGGTCCCCTGGGGCCAACGTCCTGACTTTC. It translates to CASSTGQGRSPGANVLTF.

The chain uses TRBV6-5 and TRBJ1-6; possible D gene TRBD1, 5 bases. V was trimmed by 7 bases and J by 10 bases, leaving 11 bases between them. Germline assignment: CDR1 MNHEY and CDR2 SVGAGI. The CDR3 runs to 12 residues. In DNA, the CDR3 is TGTGCCAGCACCGGGGCCTACTCACCCCTCCACTTT. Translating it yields CASTGAYSPLHF.

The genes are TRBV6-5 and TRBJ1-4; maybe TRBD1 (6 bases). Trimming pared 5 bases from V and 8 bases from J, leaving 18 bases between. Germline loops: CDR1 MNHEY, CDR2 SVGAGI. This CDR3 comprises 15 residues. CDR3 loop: CASSPWGGLREKLFF. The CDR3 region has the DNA TGTGCCAGCAGTCCGTGGGGGGGCTTGAGGGAAAAACTGTTTTTT.

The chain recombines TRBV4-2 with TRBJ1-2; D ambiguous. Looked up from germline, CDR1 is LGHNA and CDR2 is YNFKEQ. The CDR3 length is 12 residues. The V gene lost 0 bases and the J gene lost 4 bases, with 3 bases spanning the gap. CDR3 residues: CASSQELYGYTF. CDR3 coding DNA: TGTGCCAGCAGCCAAGAACTCTATGGCTACACCTTC.